The clone carrying this T cell receptor (beta chain) occurred many times. Its specificity is unknown. These data come from a study of Ad26.COV2.S vaccination and SARS-CoV-2 variants. Study background: Administration of Ad26.COV2.S was intramuscular, either once or twice 56 days apart.

Study-wide results and caveats: TCR breadth and depth estimates may have understated total T cell responses.

The method was immunoSEQ multiplex PCR; TCRdb's version includes in-frame clones alone and lacks a portion of them. The sample yields around 250,000 clones, 70% to 90% seen once. The treatment: about 20 received Ad26.COV2.S at low or high dose, single or two shots; about 5 received placebo; per-sample allocation not given. Day 63 following the first vaccine or placebo injection was when the samples were taken. This vaccine is an Ad26 vector that expresses the Wuhan-strain SARS-CoV-2 spike. The CDR3 is 15 residues long. Trimming took 2 bases from V and 4 from J; bases not matched to a gene: 7. Germline V lookup: CDR1 LGHDT, CDR2 YNNKEL (reference sequence).

The rearrangement joins TRBV3-1 (or the pseudogene TRBV3-2) to TRBJ1-2; TRBD1 agrees at 7 bases. The TCR comes from a person aged 18-65 years who received the Ad26.COV2.S COVID-19 vaccine or a placebo. This specimen was peripheral blood, taken in a trial of Ad26.COV2.S vaccine versus placebo. The CDR3 DNA reads as TGTGCCAGCAGCCAATCCGACAGGGTACGCTATGGCTACACCTTC. It specifies CASSQSDRVRYGYTF.